The clone carrying this T cell receptor (beta chain) was seen once. These data originate in a study of blood T cell repertoires in COVID-19. Across the whole study: The United States, Italy and Spain provided the acute and convalescent COVID-19 samples. PBMCs, B-cell-depleted T cells, or T cells were the source of the cDNA or gDNA that made up the material.

Authors' data handling: The authors estimated nucleated cell counts from reference gene primer amplification. Clones were sequenced by immunoSEQ multiplex PCR, and TCRdb holds only the in-frame ones, with some missing. The DNA gave D and trimming, while V, J and clone size come from that table. The sample consists of 110,000 to 150,000 clones, around 86% of them appearing once. CDR1 and CDR2 (germline): SGHVS, FNYEAQ. The CDR3 loop spans 16 amino acids. V lost 5 bases, J lost 0 bases, and 14 bases lay in between. The chain carries TRBV7-6 and TRBJ1-3; D unclear. Material: peripheral blood. The receptor was derived from a woman older than 75 with acute or convalescent COVID-19. The CDR3: CASSHSVQVSGNTIYF. In DNA form, the CDR3 reads TGTGCCAGCAGCCACTCTGTTCAGGTCTCTGGAAACACCATATATTTT.